Presented here are 14 T cell receptor beta chains from one specimen sequenced in a study of shared clonotypes between healthy human individuals. This table comes from immunoSEQ multiplex PCR, and its TCRdb copy is limited to in-frame clones, with some not included. This repertoire shows a few million clones, 90% to 95% found once; its top ten account for 0.3% to 0.4%. The sample consisted of naive CD4+ T cells from PBMCs. Subset of the sample: CD45RA+ positively selected. The source is a young man in good health. Some clones in this sample may be carry-over from other donors' samples.

The chain links TRBV2 to TRBJ2-7, with TRBD1 matching over 8 bases. Trimming removed 4 bases from V and 4 bases from J; junction bases left unmatched: 9. Germline CDR1 reads SNHLY; CDR2 reads FYNNEI. CDR3 size: 15 residues. Here the CDR3 DNA reads TGTGCCAGCAGTGGGCGGCAGGGGGCTTTTTACGAGCAGTACTTC. Its translation: CASSGRQGAFYEQYF.

V and J are TRBV4-1 and TRBJ1-4, with 7 bases that match TRBD1. With 2 bases clipped from V and 3 bases from J, the junction kept 6 bases outside the gene matches. CDR1 is MGHRA, CDR2 YSYEKL, per germline. This CDR3 comprises 16 residues. The CDR3 DNA reads as TGCGCCAGCAGCCAAAGACAGGGAGAAGCTAATGAAAAACTGTTTTTT. Its protein is CASSQRQGEANEKLFF.

V and J are TRBV19 and TRBJ2-3; 9 bases fit TRBD2. V shed 1 base, J shed 2 bases, and the junction held 10 bases outside the gene matches. This CDR3 is built from 18 residues. Looked up from germline, CDR1 is LNHDA and CDR2 is SQIVND (reference sequence). The CDR3 reads CASSIGSTSGGHTDTQYF. The CDR3 region has the DNA TGTGCCAGTAGTATAGGATCGACTAGCGGAGGACACACAGATACGCAGTATTTT.

The V call is TRBV5-1, the J call TRBJ2-7; 10 bases are a match to TRBD1. V lost 5 bases, J lost 3 bases, and 11 bases stayed unmatched. The CDR3 totals 16 residues. Germline CDR1 is SGHRS and CDR2 is YFSETQ. In DNA form, the CDR3 reads TGCGCCAGCAGGGGGACAGGGGACATCATAAACTACGAGCAGTACTTC. This translates into CASRGTGDIINYEQYF.

The chain employs TRBV6-5 and TRBJ1-1; 8 bases are shared with TRBD1. The length of the CDR3 is 14 residues. Trimming at V came to 4 bases and at J to 3 bases, leaving 4 bases not matched to a gene. The germline gives CDR1 MNHEY, CDR2 SVGAGI. The CDR3 region has the DNA TGTGCCAGCAGTTTCCGACAGGGGTACACTGAAGCTTTCTTT. It encodes CASSFRQGYTEAFF.

The chain has TRBV5-4 and TRBJ1-3, with 8 bases matching TRBD1. The CDR3 length is 14 residues. Per the germline V gene, CDR1 is SGHNT and CDR2 is YYREEE (reference sequence). With 4 bases clipped from V and 4 bases from J, the junction kept 4 bases outside the gene matches. The CDR3 DNA follows: TGTGCCAGCAGCATCGGGACAGGCGGAAACACCATATATTTT. As protein: CASSIGTGGNTIYF.

This rearrangement joins TRBV11-2 to TRBJ2-6, with 7 bases aligning to TRBD1. V lost 2 bases to trimming and J lost 0 bases; unmatched junction nucleotides: 7. There are 18 residues in the CDR3. CDR1 is SGHAT and CDR2 is FQNNGV in the germline V gene. The CDR3 nucleotides read TGTGCCAGCAGCTTATGGGCCAGGGGGTACTCTGGGGCCAACGTCCTGACTTTC. Translation: CASSLWARGYSGANVLTF.

This chain uses TRBV6-5 with TRBJ1-5, with D uncertain. With 6 bases removed from V and 6 bases from J, the gap between germline ends came to 12 bases. Germline V lookup: CDR1 MNHEY, CDR2 SVGAGI. This CDR3 is built from 13 residues. This CDR3 is CASSPSKGQPQHF. As DNA, the CDR3 is TGTGCCAGCAGCCCGAGCAAAGGTCAGCCCCAGCATTTT.

Concerning this clone itself: The sample carries other DNA sequences with the same CDR3. The rearrangement uses TRBV28 and TRBJ2-7; TRBD2 aligns across 10 bases. Germline CDR1 reads MDHEN; CDR2 reads SYDVKM. V lost 3 bases and J lost 2; bases outside the gene matches: 1. This CDR3 has 14 amino acids. CDR3: CASSLLAGAYEQYF. CDR3 DNA sequence: TGTGCCAGCAGTTTGCTAGCGGGAGCCTACGAGCAGTACTTC.

This chain links TRBV4-2 with TRBJ2-2, with 10 bases lining up with TRBD1. CDR3 length: 16 amino acids. CDR1 and CDR2 (germline): LGHNA, YNFKEQ. V dropped 5 bases and J dropped 4; count of bases not matched to a gene: 7. This chain's CDR3 is CASSARDRGPTGELFF. DNA for the CDR3: TGTGCCAGCAGCGCCCGGGACAGGGGCCCCACCGGGGAGCTGTTTTTT.

The CDR3 loop reads CASSLEQVSREQYF. DNA of the CDR3: TGTGCCAGCAGCTTAGAACAGGTTTCGAGAGAGCAGTACTTC. The V gene is TRBV7-3, the J gene TRBJ2-7; perhaps TRBD1 as D (5 bases). V was trimmed by 2 bases and J by 7 bases, leaving 15 bases between them. The CDR3 covers 14 residues. The germline V gene encodes CDR1 SGHTA and CDR2 FQGTGA.

The chain uses TRBV7-6 and TRBJ2-3; TRBD2 agrees at 8 bases. The CDR3 loop spans 16 amino acids. Germline values: CDR1 SGHVS, CDR2 FNYEAQ. J was trimmed by 4 bases and V by 3 bases; bases with no gene match: 9. This CDR3 is CASSFTAGVSADTQYF. Here the CDR3 DNA reads TGTGCCAGCAGCTTTACAGCGGGAGTTAGCGCAGATACGCAGTATTTT.

The chain links TRBV27 to TRBJ2-6; maybe TRBD2 (5 bases). V shed 6 bases and J shed 0 bases, with 9 bases lying between them. This CDR3 has 15 amino acids. Per germline, CDR1 MNHEY and CDR2 SMNVEV (reference sequence). The DNA for the CDR3 is TGTGCCAGCAGGGACTTGTACTCTGGGGCCAACGTCCTGACTTTC. It encodes CASRDLYSGANVLTF.

Here the CDR3 reads CASRVGSGYTF. The CDR3 DNA reads as TGTGCCAGCCGTGTAGGGAGTGGCTACACCTTC. This chain links TRBV28 with TRBJ1-2; D is unclear. Trimming took 8 bases from V and 7 from J, leaving 11 bases between them. The CDR3 sequence is 11 residues long. CDR1 is MDHEN and CDR2 is SYDVKM in the germline V gene.